This TCR beta chain was found in a study of T cell responses to AZD1222 COVID-19 vaccine. Study results and caveats: Across spike, vaccine-associated CD4 TCRs were found, dominant at 160-218 and 743-854. The donor group comprised mostly white British people and more females; the analysis possibly underestimated clonal diversity. Repertoires were sampled only after the peak T cell response.

This table comes from immunoSEQ multiplex PCR, and its TCRdb copy is limited to in-frame clones, with some not included. The sample carries about 92,000 clones, roughly 90% recorded once. Looked up from germline, CDR1 is LNHDA and CDR2 is SQIVND (reference sequence). CDR3 size: 12 residues. After removal of 9 bases from V and 3 bases from J, the junction contained 2 bases not matched to a gene. In the case of this clone: The target antigen is unknown.

The chain has TRBV19 and TRBJ2-3; the match to TRBD2 covers 8 bases. The material sequenced was peripheral blood, taken on day 0 of AZD1222 vaccination. The sequence was collected from an adult in good health. In DNA form, the CDR3 reads TGTGCCAGCGGGGGGGCGACAGATACGCAGTATTTT. Encoded protein: CASGGATDTQYF.